This TCR beta chain derives from a study of cytomegalovirus exposure and HLA in healthy donors (dated by TCRdb to about 2017). Background on the whole study: In an earlier analysis of under 750 of the donors, 276 Gb of sequence data and 117 million unique TCR beta sequences from approximately 180 million T cells were reported. Using immunosequencing, the study profiled T cell repertoires from 666 subjects and related those repertoires to cytomegalovirus serostatus. Among the roughly 400 genotyped donors, approximately 81% belonged to the genetic ancestry cluster associated with self-reported Caucasian donors. The number of donors typed differed by locus, with 629-630 for A, B, C, DRB1 and DQB1, around 520 for DQA1, 600 to 610 for DPA1, and 450 to 480 for DPB1. A later analysis re-analyzed previously published TCR beta repertoires from 550 to 700 donors and added high-resolution HLA genotyping to study TCR occurrence patterns. Every discovery cohort repertoire had been produced on one sequencing platform. Genome-wide SNP genotypes for about 60% of the roughly 670 donors were used in a later genetic analysis, which treated that subset as a discovery cohort. To predict cytomegalovirus infection status, the study brought together high-throughput TCR immunosequencing, statistical association of individual TCRs with disease status, and machine learning. In addition to the first cohort of around 670 subjects, a separate validation cohort of over 90 different subjects was used. Donor age, sex, ethnicity and CMV serostatus were collected together with the repertoire data. The study was designed to test whether signatures of past pathogen exposure could be identified by cataloging public T cell receptors. Among roughly 400 genotyped donors of the cohort, an average of roughly 230,000 unique TCR beta nucleotide sequences was sequenced per donor, of which about 20% were non-productive. To decide whether each TCR beta V gene segment behaved as functional or pseudogenic, an earlier analysis of some 570 of the donors relied on high-throughput TCR beta sequencing. In the later analysis, no new phenotypic data were used to find candidate immune exposures; instead, reliance was placed on TCR beta sequences and their occurrence across donors. HLA typing covered class I and class II loci at four-digit resolution. Because of strong linkage in the cohort, roughly five DR-DQ haplotypes were treated as single units for association and clustering. About 280 gigabases of sequencing data and tens of millions of unique TCR sequences were included in an early release covering about 600 HLA-typed donors. Summary of the overall study and its limitations: Most TCR sequences were seen in very few donors, while some public TCRs were found in many individuals. The authors suggested that the approach could potentially be extended to other disease states and immunological phenotypes. The study listed 164 TCR beta chains as associated with cytomegalovirus. The classifier was reported to diagnose cytomegalovirus status with high specificity and sensitivity in both the original and validation cohorts. A few of the identified cytomegalovirus-associated TCR beta chains were confirmed in vitro to be specific for cytomegalovirus antigens. At a false discovery rate of 0.05, a later analysis linked 16,000 or so TCR beta sequences to specific HLA alleles. In a later analysis, HLA-associated TCR beta chains showed more clonal expansion and lower generation probabilities than non-associated chains that were equally common. In a later genetic analysis, a missense DCLRE1C variant was associated with V-gene and J-gene trimming of TCR beta chains, and the association was replicated in an independent cohort. A cluster of highly shared sequence variants was judged likely to represent a technical artifact of the sequencing pipeline. According to a later analysis, most CMV-associated TCR beta chains appeared to be HLA-restricted, and the HLA associations seemed to be driven largely by CMV exposure. Only TCR beta chains were sequenced in this cohort, and the absence of alpha or paired-chain data limited detectable features. Broadly in line with IMGT annotations, most TCR beta V segments showed up in productive rearrangements about 90% or about 30% of the time in an earlier analysis of roughly 590 of the donors. HLA typing was unavailable for some donors at each locus, so association tests used only the typed subset. According to a later analysis, TCR association rates differed among HLA loci, with DRB1 alleles showing the most associated TCRs and HLA-C alleles showing the fewest. Linkage disequilibrium might explain the correlated functional status among segregating V segments, but an unknown experimental factor could not be ruled out. A later analysis reported that several top co-occurrence clusters appeared linked to parvovirus B19, influenza, CMV and Epstein-Barr virus. A later genetic analysis reported fewer N-insertions in productive TCRs among donors in an Asian-associated ancestry cluster than the roughly 670-donor mean. A further reported finding was that TCR beta sequences accurately predicted the HLA-A and HLA-B alleles for most subjects in the first cohort. When HLA alleles, especially DR and DQ, strongly co-occurred, attributing TCR associations to individual alleles was difficult. The presence/absence analyses assumed that sequencing depth was roughly uniform across donors, and that assumption may not be true. Because counts were too low, more than 15 rarely observed V segments, including chromosome 9 orphons, were excluded from the earlier analysis of some 590 of the donors. CMV serostatus was the only immune exposure information available for the cohort. Some IMGT-functional V segments, including TRBV6-2 and TRBV6-3, could not be distinguished by the 87-base-pair reads and were therefore excluded.

The CDR3 contains 14 residues, cysteine and phenylalanine counted. The CDR3 DNA has 42 bases and is translated from base 1. V is pruned by 0 bases and J by 7 bases, leaving 1 base of the junction without a gene match. CDR1 is given as GTSNPN and CDR2 as SVGIG, both from the germline V gene (reference sequence). The cohort comprised around 690 healthy bone marrow donors. Cohort members were all nominally healthy when sampled, although unrecorded immune exposures were likely present. The donor tested CMV seropositive, placing the donor among the 310 or so seropositive members of the cohort. Every donor gave a peripheral blood sample, and the peripheral blood mononuclear cells from that sample were used for TCR beta sequencing. The Qiagen DNeasy Blood Extraction Kit was used to extract genomic DNA from the blood cell samples. Library preparation employed the immunoSEQ multiplex PCR assay. The multiplex PCR relied on a mix of 60 forward primers for TCR Vbeta segments and 13 reverse primers for TCR Jbeta segments. Amplification of the CDR3 region of rearranged TCR beta genes was performed with a multiplex PCR assay on genomic DNA. Amplified TCR beta libraries were sequenced as 87-base-pair reads on the Illumina HiSeq System. The source study handled its data this way. Across the 600 to 700 repertoires, a later analysis counted approximately 75 million unique TCR beta chains, 8.5 million to 12 million of which were shared by at least two donors. To remove PCR and sequencing errors, raw reads were error-corrected and collapsed into unique sequences using a nearest-neighbor algorithm that merged closely related sequences. V, D and J gene segments were assigned by aligning CDR3 sequences to IMGT reference sequences. For a sequence to be retained, at least a six-nucleotide match to both a V gene segment and a J gene segment was required. A rearrangement counted as productive if the CDR3 had no stop codons and remained in frame with V and J, and every other rearrangement counted as non-productive. CDR3 was defined according to IMGT convention as the region running from the second conserved V-encoded cysteine to the conserved J-encoded phenylalanine. Sequences without an unambiguous match to a single V gene segment were excluded from the earlier analysis of about 630 of the donors. An earlier analysis of about 590 of the donors classified V segments as functional when productive rearrangements were above 56.7% and as segregating when the standard deviation between donors was above 5%. To diagnose cytomegalovirus status from the catalog of TCR beta chain sequences, a statistical classification framework was built. In a later analysis, TCR nucleotide sequences were compared against IMGT/GENE-DB human TR gene sequences so that V and J genes could be assigned. In a later analysis, CDR3 sequences and most-parsimonious VDJ recombination scenarios were assigned using the TCRdist pipeline. A later analysis defined each TCR beta chain by its CDR3 amino acid sequence plus V-gene family, and excluded reads lacking a unique V-gene family. To address suspected cross-contamination and a sequencing artifact, a later analysis removed 550 to 750 highly shared, low-generation-probability nucleotide sequences. In a later analysis, a clonal expansion index for each public chain was calculated from normalized within-repertoire ranks of inferred template counts. In a later analysis, generation probabilities were computed using a VDJ recombination model fitted to out-of-frame rearrangements, and the results were checked against IGoR. In a later analysis, hypergeometric tests were used to score TCR-TCR, TCR-HLA and TCR-CMV co-occurrence, with a repertoire-size bias correction applied to TCR pairs. False discovery rates were estimated in a later analysis by permuting HLA or CMV assignments 20 times. In a later analysis, co-occurring TCRs were grouped using DBSCAN, with TCRdist sequence similarity added in when clustering inside HLA-allele-positive subsets. For co-occurrence clustering, repertoires with fewer than 30,000 or more than 120,000 public chains were excluded, along with five repertoires with anomalous nucleotide sharing. TCRdb's version of the immuneACCESS table is confined to in-frame rearrangements and falls short of the full clone set. An unresolved V gene accounts for under half of the shortfall where checked; the remainder is of unknown origin. Clone size and the V and J calls come from that table; the DNA yielded D and trimming. The sample has around 130,000 clones on record, 74% of them singletons. The ten largest clonotypes hold about 6% of the sample.

On this clone: It lacks a known antigen. Base quality data are lacking; no much larger clone is found one base away.

The rearranged segments are TRBV30 and TRBJ2-1, with TRBD2 identical over 12 junction bases. The sequenced sample was PBMCs. The sequence derives from a woman in her 50s in good health and CMV-seropositive. The CDR3 in this case is CAWSVGLAGNEQFF. The bases read TGTGCCTGGAGTGTAGGACTAGCGGGGAATGAGCAGTTCTTC.